The following is a T cell receptor beta chain sequence with its context. Method: immunoSEQ multiplex PCR; TCRdb's copy keeps in-frame clones and lacks some. The sample carries 200,000 to 250,000 clones, 85% to 90% recorded once. Germline V lookup: CDR1 MRHNA, CDR2 SNTAGT. The CDR3 totals 14 residues. The V end lost 0 bases, the J end lost 4 bases, and 8 bases lay between the germline ends. The sample belongs to a study of blood T cell repertoires in COVID-19. Study background: There were acute and convalescent COVID-19 samples, and they came from the United States, Italy and Spain. T cells, B-cell-depleted T cells, or PBMCs supplied cDNA or gDNA.

The source of this sequence is a man aged 50-59 years with acute or convalescent COVID-19. The sample taken for sequencing was peripheral blood. The chain recombines TRBV6-4 with TRBJ2-3; D is unclear. The CDR3 nucleotides read TGTGCCAGCAGTGACTCTGGCGGCGCAGATACGCAGTATTTT. Its translation: CASSDSGGADTQYF.